Listed below are T cell receptor beta chains from one sample, sequenced in a study of regulatory T cells in long-lasting Graves disease. MiXCR, applied by TCRdb to the multiplex PCR reads, yields one record per CDR3 protein. The data show under 800,000 distinct CDR3 sequences, with roughly 15% seen just once and more than 15% held by the top ten. These data also featured in a second study, about T cells in Graves' hyperthyroidism and ophthalmopathy.

The source was peripheral blood mononuclear cells (PBMCs), collected at new diagnosis, from a patient treated with antithyroid drugs. The receptor set was obtained from a young woman with Graves disease. Each CDR3 is given with its conserved first and last residue. A D gene is named only where the DNA matches it firmly. Not all rows give a size; the values are once, few, many and, for expanded clones, a class.

clone_size | j_call | cdr3_length | v_call | d_call | cdr3_nt | cdr3_aa
- | TRBJ2-5 | 15 | TRBV20-1 | TRBD2 | TGCAGTGCTCACAAACCTAGCGGGAGGCCGGAGACCCAGTACTTC | CSAHKPSGRPETQYF
many | TRBJ1-1 | 15 | TRBV2 | - | TGTGCCAGCAGCGATCCGGCGGTGGATTTGACTGAAGCTTTCTTT | CASSDPAVDLTEAFF
many | TRBJ1-1 | 14 | TRBV12-3/TRBV12-4 | TRBD1 | TGTGCCAGCAGCCTCTATCCACAGGGGAGTGAAGCTTTCTTT | CASSLYPQGSEAFF
few | TRBJ2-1 | 15 | TRBV4-1 | - | TGCGCCAGCAGCCGGGACCCCCTCCCGGATAATGAGCAGTTCTTC | CASSRDPLPDNEQFF
- | TRBJ2-5 | 14 | TRBV28 | TRBD2 | TGTGCCAGCTTGGCTAGCGGGAGGGTGGAGACCCAGTACTTC | CASLASGRVETQYF
many | TRBJ1-1 | 16 | TRBV3-1 | - | TGTGCCAGCAGCCGAACCAATAGTCTTGGGGACACTGAAGCTTTCTTT | CASSRTNSLGDTEAFF
few | TRBJ2-3 | 15 | TRBV5-5 | TRBD1 | TGTGCCAGCAGCTTGGTTGGGACAGTCACAGATACGCAGTATTTT | CASSLVGTVTDTQYF
many | TRBJ2-5 | 15 | TRBV28 | TRBD2 | TGTGCCAGCAGCCGCAACCCTAGCGGGAGGGAGACCCAGTACTTC | CASSRNPSGRETQYF
- | TRBJ2-1 | 15 | TRBV12-3/TRBV12-4 | - | TGTGCCAGCAGCGTGCAAGAGGACAGTTACAATGAGCAGTTCTTC | CASSVQEDSYNEQFF
many | TRBJ1-5 | 17 | TRBV24-1 | TRBD1 | TGTGCCACCAGTGATGATCCCGGGACAGTTCACAATCAGCCCCAGCATTTT | CATSDDPGTVHNQPQHF
many | TRBJ2-1 | 14 | TRBV2 | TRBD2 | TGTGCCAGCAATCCTAGCGGGAGGTTTTATGAGCAGTTCTTC | CASNPSGRFYEQFF
few | TRBJ2-7 | 15 | TRBV13 | - | TGTGCCAGCAGCTTAGCTGCAGGGGGGGCCTACGAGCAGTACTTC | CASSLAAGGAYEQYF
- | TRBJ2-1 | 17 | TRBV10-3 | TRBD2 | TGTGCCATCGGTCCTCGACTAGCGGGAGGGTGGGACAATGAGCAGTTCTTC | CAIGPRLAGGWDNEQFF
- | TRBJ1-6 | 16 | TRBV30 | - | TGTGCCTGGAGATCACCTGGGACCCAAAAGAATTCACCCCTCCACTTT | CAWRSPGTQKNSPLHF
many | TRBJ1-4 | 11 | TRBV2 | - | TGTGCCAGCAGGGGAGAAGGAGAACTGTTTTTT | CASRGEGELFF
many | TRBJ2-6 | 13 | TRBV12-3/TRBV12-4 | - | TGTGCCAGCAGTTTATCTGGGGCCAACGTCCTGACTTTC | CASSLSGANVLTF
- | TRBJ1-5 | 15 | TRBV12-3/TRBV12-4 | TRBD1 | TGTGCCAGCAGTCCAGACAGGGTCGTCAATCAGCCCCAGCATTTT | CASSPDRVVNQPQHF
few | TRBJ1-5 | 16 | TRBV28 | TRBD1 | TGTGCCAGCAGGGAATTATGGGACAGGGCGGGTCAGCCCCAGCATTTT | CASRELWDRAGQPQHF
many | TRBJ1-1 | 15 | TRBV19 | TRBD1 | TGTGCCAGTAGCCTCCAAGGGACAGCGAACACTGAAGCTTTCTTT | CASSLQGTANTEAFF
- | TRBJ1-1 | 14 | TRBV12-3/TRBV12-4 | - | TGTGCCAGCAGTTCGGGACCCCAGAACACTGAAGCTTTCTTT | CASSSGPQNTEAFF
many | TRBJ1-5 | 17 | TRBV28 | - | TGTGCCAGCAGTTTACCCCCTGGGGCGGGGTCAGGGCAGCCCCAGCATTTT | CASSLPPGAGSGQPQHF
- | TRBJ2-5 | 16 | TRBV12-5 | TRBD2 | TGTGCTAGTGGTTTAGGACTAGCGGGAGACCAAGAGACCCAGTACTTC | CASGLGLAGDQETQYF
- | TRBJ2-1 | 18 | TRBV5-8 | TRBD2 | TGTGCCAGCAGCCGCACATTTATCGCGGGAGGCCTCTACAATGAGCAGTTCTTC | CASSRTFIAGGLYNEQFF
many | TRBJ2-7 | 14 | TRBV12-3/TRBV12-4 | - | TGTGCCAGCAGCTTCCGACAGGGAGGCTACGAGCAGTACTTC | CASSFRQGGYEQYF
many | TRBJ2-7 | 14 | TRBV11-2 | TRBD2 | TGTGCCAGCAGCTTACTAGCGGGAGATTACGAGCAGTACTTC | CASSLLAGDYEQYF
many | TRBJ2-3 | 17 | TRBV20-1 | - | TGCAGTGCTAGAGGTATTCCCTGGAGAGCTAGCACAGATACGCAGTATTTT | CSARGIPWRASTDTQYF
- | TRBJ2-7 | 15 | TRBV7-2 | TRBD2 | TGTGCCAGCAGCAAGACTAGCGGGACCTCCGGCGAGCAGTACTTC | CASSKTSGTSGEQYF
few | TRBJ2-1 | 16 | TRBV7-3 | TRBD2 | TGTGCCAGCAGCACAAGCGTTAGCGGGAGGGCCAATGAGCAGTTCTTC | CASSTSVSGRANEQFF
many | TRBJ2-3 | 14 | TRBV7-8 | - | TGTGCCAGCAGCTCCATCCAGGTCACAGATACGCAGTATTTT | CASSSIQVTDTQYF
once | TRBJ2-1 | 17 | TRBV7-6 | TRBD2 | TGTGCCAGCAGCCTCGTAGGACTAGCGGGAGGCGGGAATGAGCAGTTCTTC | CASSLVGLAGGGNEQFF
- | TRBJ2-7 | 15 | TRBV19 | TRBD2 | TGTGCCAGTAAAAAAAGCGGGAGGCCGACCTACGAGCAGTACTTC | CASKKSGRPTYEQYF
many | TRBJ1-5 | 13 | TRBV10-2 | TRBD1 | TGCGCCAGTAGGGACAGGGGGTCTCAGCCCCAGCATTTT | CASRDRGSQPQHF
many | TRBJ2-7 | 14 | TRBV7-2 | - | TGTGCCAGCAGCTTGAGTCGGGAGCAACACGAGCAGTACTTC | CASSLSREQHEQYF
many | TRBJ1-1 | 13 | TRBV29-1 | - | TGCAGCGTTGTTGGCAGATCACCCACTGAAGCTTTCTTT | CSVVGRSPTEAFF
many | TRBJ2-1 | 16 | TRBV7-9 | - | TGTGCCAGCAGCCATCGGGACCTCCGGGCGGGACGAGAGCAGTTCTTC | CASSHRDLRAGREQFF
many | TRBJ2-3 | 15 | TRBV30 | - | TGTGCCTGGAGGTTCGCAGTTACTAGCACAGATACGCAGTATTTT | CAWRFAVTSTDTQYF
many | TRBJ2-7 | 11 | TRBV20-1 | - | TGCAGTGCTAGAGATTCTTACGAGCAGTACTTC | CSARDSYEQYF
few | TRBJ2-7 | 14 | TRBV7-8 | TRBD1 | TGTGCCAGCAGCCCGGGACAGGTTCGCTACGAGCAGTACTTC | CASSPGQVRYEQYF
many | TRBJ1-5 | 15 | TRBV5-1 | TRBD1 | TGCGCCAGCAGCTTGGCAGGGGGCGCAGGGCAGCCCCAGCATTTT | CASSLAGGAGQPQHF
many | TRBJ2-7 | 15 | TRBV6-5 | TRBD2 | TGTGCCAGCAGTTGGAAAGCGGGAGGAAAGAACGAGCAGTACTTC | CASSWKAGGKNEQYF
many | TRBJ1-1 | 10 | TRBV20-1 | - | TGCAGTGCAACGGACAATGAAGCTTTCTTT | CSATDNEAFF